One and the same sample provided the 25 T cell receptor beta chains below, sequenced in a study of blood T cell repertoires in COVID-19. The method was immunoSEQ multiplex PCR; TCRdb's version includes in-frame clones alone and lacks a portion of them. The data hold some 200,000 clones, with about 80% observed a single time. Sequencing input: peripheral blood. The receptor source for this set is a human donor with acute or convalescent COVID-19. The donor label of this sample is uncertain.

This rearrangement joins TRBV4-3 to TRBJ2-5, with a weak D call TRBD1 (6 bases). The germline gives CDR1 LGHNA, CDR2 YSLEER. V was clipped by 0 bases and J by 2 bases, with 13 bases between them. The CDR3 is made up of 16 amino acids. For the CDR3, the DNA is TGCGCCAGCAGCCAAGATCGAGGACAGCCACAAGAGACCCAGTACTTC. Translation: CASSQDRGQPQETQYF.

The chain recombines TRBV7-8 with TRBJ1-1; D may be TRBD1 (5 bases). Deletions cut 2 bases from V and 7 bases from J, with 5 bases between. Germline lookup yields CDR1 SGHVS and CDR2 FQNEAQ. This CDR3 contains 11 residues. The CDR3 reads CASSLTGEAFF. Here the CDR3 DNA reads TGTGCCAGCAGCTTAACAGGTGAAGCTTTCTTT.

CDR3 coding DNA: TGTGCCAGTAGTTTGGGACAGATGTCTGGAAACACCATATATTTT. Amino acid sequence: CASSLGQMSGNTIYF. V gene TRBV19 combines with J gene TRBJ1-3; 7 bases line up with TRBD1. The CDR3 runs 15 residues. The ends lost 5 bases at V and 1 base at J; junction bases unmatched: 5. Germline assignment: CDR1 LNHDA and CDR2 SQIVND (reference sequence).

This clone has a handful of counts. V is TRBV6-4 and J is TRBJ1-5; D is unclear. Trimming removed 4 bases at V and 3 bases at J, with 10 bases between. The CDR3 runs to 14 residues. Germline V gene data show CDR1 as MRHNA and CDR2 as SNTAGT. CDR3 residues: CASSVEATNQPQHF. CDR3 bases: TGTGCCAGCAGTGTTGAGGCGACCAATCAGCCCCAGCATTTT.

The chain joins TRBV28 to TRBJ2-7; possibly TRBD1 for D (7 bases). The CDR3 covers 14 residues. Germline assignment: CDR1 MDHEN and CDR2 SYDVKM. The V gene lost 7 bases and the J gene lost 2 bases, with 15 bases spanning the gap. CDR3 in DNA: TGTGCCAGCACGCGAGGGGGCGGGACCTACGAGCAGTACTTC. It translates to CASTRGGGTYEQYF.

The chain carries TRBV27 and TRBJ2-6; D is perhaps TRBD1 (6 bases). This CDR3 is built from 13 residues. Trimming removed 11 bases at V and 4 bases at J, with 12 bases between. CDR1 and CDR2 from the germline V gene are MNHEY and SMNVEV (reference sequence). CDR3 sequence reads: CAAGGAGANVLTF. The CDR3 DNA reads as TGTGCCGCTGGGGGCGCCGGGGCCAACGTCCTGACTTTC.

This rearrangement joins TRBV29-1 to TRBJ1-1, with 9 bases that match TRBD1. The CDR3 contains 14 residues. Germline V CDR1 and CDR2: SQVTM, ANQGSEA. The J segment lost 6 bases and the V segment lost 4 bases, leaving 9 bases of the junction unmatched. The CDR3 spells CSVAQGAYGSEAFF. CDR3 nucleotides: TGCAGCGTTGCACAGGGGGCGTATGGCTCTGAAGCTTTCTTT.

The rearrangement uses TRBV9 and TRBJ1-4, with a tentative D call TRBD1 (6 bases). CDR3 length: 15 residues. V was pared by 1 base and J by 8 bases, with 15 bases between. CDR1 and CDR2 (germline): SGDLS, YYNGEE. CDR3 nucleotides: TGTGCCAGCAGCGTAAACGGTCAGGGGAGAGAAAAACTGTTTTTT. Protein sequence: CASSVNGQGREKLFF.

This rearrangement joins TRBV7-2 to TRBJ2-4; TRBD1 aligns across 11 bases. The CDR3 sequence is 14 residues long. Unmatched junction bases numbered 0, after V lost 4 bases and J lost 4 bases. Germline V lookup: CDR1 SGHTA, CDR2 FQGNSA. The CDR3 DNA sequence: TGTGCCAGCAGCTGGGACAGGGGGAAAAACATTCAGTACTTC. Residues: CASSWDRGKNIQYF.

Only one count was recorded for this clone. The rearrangement links TRBV11-2 to TRBJ2-3, with a possible D match to TRBD1 (6 bases). This CDR3 comprises 15 residues. V was trimmed by 1 base and J by 6 bases, leaving 14 bases between them. Germline V CDR1 and CDR2: SGHAT, FQNNGV. CDR3 protein: CASSLAGGTTDTQYF. CDR3 sequence (DNA): TGTGCCAGCAGCTTAGCTGGGGGCACTACGGATACGCAGTATTTT.

The chain recombines TRBV9 with TRBJ1-2; 7 nucleotides agree with TRBD1. Unmatched junction bases numbered 6, after V lost 4 bases and J lost 3 bases. This CDR3 contains 14 residues. Per germline, CDR1 SGDLS and CDR2 YYNGEE. For the CDR3, the DNA is TGTGCCAGCAGCCGACAGGGAGCCGACTATGGCTACACCTTC. It encodes CASSRQGADYGYTF.

This chain links TRBV12-3 or TRBV12-4 with TRBJ1-4; D is unclear. CDR3 length: 11 residues. The germline V and J ends were trimmed by 5 bases and 8 bases, with 6 bases remaining between them. The CDR3 loop is CASSREEKLFF. CDR3 in DNA: TGTGCCAGCAGTCGGGAGGAAAAACTGTTTTTT.

J is TRBJ1-2 and V is TRBV5-4, with 8 bases that match TRBD1. Unmatched junction bases numbered 2, after V lost 0 bases and J lost 4 bases. The length of the CDR3 is 14 residues. Germline CDR1 reads SGHNT; CDR2 reads YYREEE (reference sequence). The CDR3 reads CASSLVGQGYGYTF. In DNA form, the CDR3 reads TGTGCCAGCAGCTTGGTCGGACAGGGCTATGGCTACACCTTC.

CDR3 residues: CASSRGLAGVFAQKEQFF. The CDR3 DNA sequence: TGCGCCAGCAGCCGGGGACTAGCGGGAGTGTTTGCCCAGAAGGAGCAGTTCTTC. The chain recombines TRBV5-1 with TRBJ2-1; 14 nucleotides line up with TRBD2. The V segment lost 4 bases and the J segment 10 bases; nucleotides outside the gene matches: 16. The CDR3 is 18 residues long. Germline CDR1 SGHRS, CDR2 YFSETQ.

J is TRBJ2-5 and V is TRBV30; 8 bases are a match to TRBD1. Germline CDR1 and CDR2: GTSNPN and SVGIG (reference sequence). V lost 0 bases to trimming and J lost 5 bases; unmatched junction nucleotides: 11. The CDR3 sequence is 16 residues long. CDR3 region: CAWSVRTGTLVETQYF. CDR3 sequence (DNA): TGTGCCTGGAGTGTCCGGACAGGGACCTTAGTTGAGACCCAGTACTTC.

The rearrangement links TRBV27 to TRBJ1-3, with 9 bases aligning to TRBD1. V was pared by 5 bases and J by 7 bases, with 9 bases of the junction left unmatched. CDR3 length equals 15 residues. Per the germline V gene, CDR1 is MNHEY and CDR2 is SMNVEV (reference sequence). CDR3 sequence reads: CASSPYGDRANTIYF. CDR3 sequence (DNA): TGTGCCAGCAGTCCCTACGGGGACAGGGCCAACACCATATATTTT.

The rearrangement links TRBV7-9 to TRBJ2-1, with 10 nucleotides matching TRBD2. CDR3 size: 16 residues. With 1 base clipped from V and 7 bases from J, the junction kept 7 bases outside the gene matches. Germline V gene data show CDR1 as SEHNR and CDR2 as FQNEAQ (reference sequence). The DNA for the CDR3 is TGTGCCAGCAGCTTAGATCGGACTAGCGGAAAAAATGAGCAGTTCTTC. Its protein product is CASSLDRTSGKNEQFF.

The rearrangement links TRBV20-1 to TRBJ2-7; a weak D match, TRBD1 (6 bases). The germline V gene encodes CDR1 DFQATT and CDR2 SNEGSKA (reference sequence). V lost 1 base, J lost 6 bases, and 7 bases lay in between. The CDR3 is made up of 11 amino acids. The CDR3 loop reads CSARGGREQYF. DNA of the CDR3: TGCAGTGCTAGAGGGGGGCGCGAGCAGTACTTC.

The chain combines TRBV6-5 with TRBJ1-4; 7 positions agree with TRBD1. The CDR3 covers 15 residues. Germline CDR1 reads MNHEY; CDR2 reads SVGAGI. J gave up 0 bases and V 7 bases, and 5 bases lay outside the gene matches. The CDR3 region has the DNA TGTGCCAGCATCTCTGGGACAGCAACTAATGAAAAACTGTTTTTT. The encoded protein is CASISGTATNEKLFF.

In its sample, this clone was seen many times. The CDR3 sequence is CSAQLAGASYEQYF. The DNA for the CDR3 is TGCAGCGCCCAACTAGCGGGAGCCTCCTACGAGCAGTACTTC. V gene TRBV29-1 combines with J gene TRBJ2-7; 11 bases agree with TRBD2. V was pared by 7 bases and J by 0 bases, with 5 bases of the junction left unmatched. Germline V lookup: CDR1 SQVTM, CDR2 ANQGSEA. The CDR3 contains 14 residues.

The rearrangement joins TRBV2 to TRBJ1-6, with D hard to call. V lost 2 bases and J lost 7, with 12 bases in between. The CDR3 spans 15 residues. Germline V gives CDR1 SNHLY, CDR2 FYNNEI. CDR3 coding DNA: TGTGCCAGCAGTGAAATAGCCCCCAGCAATTCACCCCTCCACTTT. Translation: CASSEIAPSNSPLHF.

The chain carries TRBV7-9 and TRBJ1-6; a weak D match, TRBD1 (5 bases). The length of the CDR3 is 14 residues. Germline CDR1 reads SEHNR; CDR2 reads FQNEAQ (reference sequence). V shed 7 bases and J shed 5 bases, with 12 bases lying between them. The CDR3 DNA reads TGTGCCAGCAACCAAGGGGCAGATAATTCACCCCTCCACTTT. Residues: CASNQGADNSPLHF.

This sequence joins TRBV2 and TRBJ1-6; 9 nucleotides agree with TRBD1. Trimming removed 8 bases from V and 11 bases from J; junction bases left unmatched: 10. Germline V gene sequence: CDR1 SNHLY, CDR2 FYNNEI. CDR3 length: 14 residues. CDR3 amino acids: CASSRDREGAPLHF. CDR3 DNA sequence: TGTGCCAGCTCCCGGGACAGGGAGGGAGCACCCCTCCACTTT.

The CDR3 bases are TGTGCCAGCAGTGAATATTCAGGCGGTAGCGGGAGGTACGAGCAGTACTTC. It encodes CASSEYSGGSGRYEQYF. This chain uses TRBV25-1 with TRBJ2-7; the match to TRBD2 covers 10 bases. CDR3 length: 17 amino acids. Germline V CDR1 and CDR2: MGHDK, SYGVNS. J lost 4 bases, V lost 0 bases, and 9 bases had no gene match.

This clone was found once. The chain uses TRBV19 and TRBJ2-7; D is possibly TRBD2 (6 bases). Germline values: CDR1 LNHDA, CDR2 SQIVND (reference sequence). This CDR3 has 15 amino acids. The germline V and J ends were trimmed by 4 bases and 4 bases, with 17 bases remaining between them. The CDR3 DNA follows: TGTGCCAGTAGTAACCGGGCTAGCGTAGGGTACGAGCAGTACTTC. Encoded protein: CASSNRASVGYEQYF.